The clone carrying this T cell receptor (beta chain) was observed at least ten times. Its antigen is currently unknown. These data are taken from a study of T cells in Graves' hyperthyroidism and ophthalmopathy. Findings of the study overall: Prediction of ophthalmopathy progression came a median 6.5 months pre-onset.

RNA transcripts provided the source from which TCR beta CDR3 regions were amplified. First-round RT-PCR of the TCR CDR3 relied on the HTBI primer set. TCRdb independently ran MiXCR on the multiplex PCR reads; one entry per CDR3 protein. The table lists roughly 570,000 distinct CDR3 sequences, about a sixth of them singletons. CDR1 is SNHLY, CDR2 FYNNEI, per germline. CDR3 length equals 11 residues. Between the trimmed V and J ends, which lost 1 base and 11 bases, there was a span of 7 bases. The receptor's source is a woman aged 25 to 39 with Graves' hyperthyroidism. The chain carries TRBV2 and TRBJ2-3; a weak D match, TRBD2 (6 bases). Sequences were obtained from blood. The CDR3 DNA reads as TGTGCCAGCAGTGAAGGACTAGTGCAGTATTTT. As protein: CASSEGLVQYF.